The 19 T cell receptor beta chains given below trace back to one sample, sequenced in a study of a mutant IDH1 vaccine in newly diagnosed glioma. TCRdb's table, derived via immunoSEQ multiplex PCR, lists solely in-frame clones and lacks some. Among around 82,000 clones listed, about four fifths were seen once. Time point defined: baseline, week 1 (first vaccination visit). The sample's treatment: pre-vaccination baseline after standard-of-care therapy. The sample here was PBMCs, taken from a glioma patient treated with radiotherapy, temozolomide or both. The origin of the receptors is a man aged 35 to 55 with glioma. Some clones in this sample may be carry-over from other donors' samples.

The chain has TRBV30 and TRBJ2-3, with no clear D. With 1 base removed from V and 3 bases from J, the gap between germline ends came to 20 bases. Per germline, CDR1 GTSNPN and CDR2 SVGIG (reference sequence). This CDR3 spans 17 amino acids. The CDR3 bases are TGTGCCTGGAGTGGCCTAGAAACCCGGATCGAGACAGATACGCAGTATTTT. The encoded protein is CAWSGLETRIETDTQYF.

The V and J genes are TRBV29-1 and TRBJ2-7; D not certain. Germline V CDR1 and CDR2: SQVTM, ANQGSEA. The CDR3 runs to 13 residues. The V end was cut by 5 bases, the J end by 1 base, with 12 bases between. This CDR3 reads CSVSSGQSYEQYF. For the CDR3, the DNA is TGCAGCGTTTCGTCCGGGCAGTCCTACGAGCAGTACTTC.

This chain uses TRBV2 with TRBJ1-2; the D is unclear. The CDR3 spans 12 residues. Germline-derived CDR1 and CDR2 are SNHLY and FYNNEI. Trimming pared 4 bases from V and 8 bases from J, leaving 11 bases between. CDR3 region: CASSVIYAGYTF. CDR3 sequence (DNA): TGTGCCAGCAGTGTAATCTACGCGGGCTACACCTTC. Using reference TRBV2 and TRBJ1-2 for the parts outside the CDR3, the full variable domain is EPEVTQTPSHQVTQMGQEVILRCVPISNHLYFYWYRQILGQKVEFLVSFYNNEISEKSEIFDDQFSVERPDGSNFTLKIRSTKLEDSAMYFCASSVIYAGYTFGSGTRLTVV.

The chain couples TRBV14 to TRBJ1-1; TRBD1 might be the D (5 bases). The CDR3 is 17 residues long. V was clipped by 0 bases and J by 7 bases, with 21 bases between them. CDR1 and CDR2 (germline): SGHDN, FVKESK. The DNA of the CDR3 is TGTGCCAGCAGCCAAGATCTTTTTGAGACAGCGAGACATGAAGCTTTCTTT. Residues: CASSQDLFETARHEAFF.

This chain uses TRBV5-3 with TRBJ2-7, with TRBD1 matching over 10 bases. TRBV5-3 is marked as an open reading frame, function uncertain. The V gene end was trimmed by 4 bases and the J gene end by 3 bases; junction bases not matched to a gene: 4. The CDR3 consists of 14 residues. CDR3 region: CARSGQGGYYEQYF. For the CDR3, the DNA is TGTGCCAGAAGCGGACAGGGGGGATACTACGAGCAGTACTTC.

The chain combines TRBV10-2 with TRBJ1-1; the D is unclear. The V end was cut by 6 bases, the J end by 2 bases, with 13 bases between. The CDR3 spans 14 residues. The germline CDR1 and CDR2 sequences are WSHSY and SAAADI. This chain's CDR3 is CASRPPMQNTEAFF. For the CDR3, the DNA is TGCGCCAGCAGACCCCCGATGCAAAACACTGAAGCTTTCTTT.

J is TRBJ1-4 and V is TRBV7-9, with D unclear. The V end lost 2 bases, the J end lost 7 bases, and 8 bases lay between the germline ends. From germline, CDR1 is SEHNR and CDR2 FQNEAQ (reference sequence). The CDR3 runs 13 residues. This CDR3 is CASSLMSSEKLFF. CDR3 DNA sequence: TGTGCCAGCAGCTTAATGTCATCTGAAAAACTGTTTTTT. The complete variable domain, with remaining parts taken from reference TRBV7-9 and TRBJ1-4, reads DTGVSQNPRHKITKRGQNVTFRCDPISEHNRLYWYRQTLGQGPEFLTYFQNEAQLEKSRLLSDRFSAERPKGSFSTLEIQRTEQGDSAMYLCASSLMSSEKLFFGSGTQLSVL.

The chain has TRBV6-5 and TRBJ1-1; the D gene is possibly TRBD1 (6 bases). V lost 2 bases, J lost 0 bases, and 7 bases lay in between. Germline-derived CDR1 and CDR2 are MNHEY and SVGAGI. This CDR3 has 14 amino acids. The chain's CDR3 is CASSYGDMNTEAFF. DNA of the CDR3: TGTGCCAGCAGTTACGGGGACATGAACACTGAAGCTTTCTTT.

This rearrangement joins TRBV7-8 to TRBJ1-6; unclear D gene. The germline V gene has CDR1 SGHVS and CDR2 FQNEAQ. The CDR3 loop spans 13 amino acids. The V and J ends lost 5 bases and 10 bases respectively, with 12 bases between them. CDR3 sequence (DNA): TGTGCCAGCAGCGCCCTGGGCGTCTCACCCCTCCACTTT. Its protein product is CASSALGVSPLHF.

The chain couples TRBV2 to TRBJ1-4; TRBD1 matches 7 bases. Germline values: CDR1 SNHLY, CDR2 FYNNEI. Losses at the gene ends were 8 bases for V and 8 bases for J; bases not matched to a gene: 11. This CDR3 region has 14 residues. The CDR3 DNA reads as TGTGCCAGCGGAATGACAGGGAAAGGCGAAAAACTGTTTTTT. It yields the protein CASGMTGKGEKLFF.

This chain uses TRBV7-8 with TRBJ2-1, with 8 bases matching TRBD1. V lost 2 bases to trimming and J lost 8 bases; unmatched junction nucleotides: 5. The CDR3 contains 14 residues. The germline gives CDR1 SGHVS, CDR2 FQNEAQ. The CDR3 protein is CASSLRPGGDEQFF. The CDR3 nucleotides are TGTGCCAGCAGCTTAAGGCCAGGGGGCGATGAGCAGTTCTTC.

The chain recombines TRBV5-1 with TRBJ1-3, with 9 bases aligning to TRBD1. CDR3 length: 15 residues. Germline V gene lookup returns CDR1 SGHRS and CDR2 YFSETQ. The J segment lost 3 bases and the V segment lost 3 bases, leaving 4 bases of the junction unmatched. For the CDR3, the DNA is TGCGCCAGCAGCTACACAGGGGGCCGTGGAAACACCATATATTTT. Protein: CASSYTGGRGNTIYF.

Only one count was recorded for this clone. The J gene is TRBJ1-5, the V gene TRBV30; possible D gene TRBD1, 6 bases. CDR3 length equals 14 residues. Germline V gene sequence: CDR1 GTSNPN, CDR2 SVGIG (reference sequence). Trimming took 1 base from V and 2 from J, leaving 9 bases between them. The CDR3 here is CAWSGAGGNQPQHF. The CDR3 region has the DNA TGTGCCTGGAGTGGGGCAGGGGGCAATCAGCCCCAGCATTTT.

This sequence joins TRBV5-4 and TRBJ2-2, with D maybe TRBD1 (6 bases). Trimming took 4 bases from V and 5 from J, leaving 12 bases between them. Per the germline V gene, CDR1 is SGHNT and CDR2 is YYREEE (reference sequence). CDR3 size: 14 residues. The CDR3 DNA reads as TGTGCCAGCAGCCTTCGGGACACTACCGGGGAGCTGTTTTTT. As protein: CASSLRDTTGELFF.

This chain links TRBV5-4 with TRBJ1-1, with a tentative D call TRBD1 (6 bases). Trimming took 2 bases from V and 4 from J, leaving 18 bases between them. The CDR3 has 16 residues. The germline gives CDR1 SGHNT, CDR2 YYREEE (reference sequence). The chain's CDR3 is CASSFTGLGVGTEAFF. CDR3 sequence (DNA): TGTGCCAGCAGCTTTACAGGGTTAGGGGTTGGCACTGAAGCTTTCTTT.

The chain employs TRBV19 and TRBJ1-5; D remains unclear. The germline V and J ends were trimmed by 7 bases and 1 base, with 11 bases remaining between them. Germline CDR1 and CDR2: LNHDA and SQIVND (reference sequence). This CDR3 comprises 14 residues. The CDR3 sequence: CASTAGLSNQPQHF. CDR3 coding DNA: TGTGCCAGTACTGCGGGCCTCAGCAATCAGCCCCAGCATTTT.

The genes are TRBV9 and TRBJ1-3, with D possibly matching TRBD1 (5 bases). Germline V lookup: CDR1 SGDLS, CDR2 YYNGEE. The CDR3 has 15 residues. V dropped 3 bases and J dropped 1 base, with 11 bases sitting between them. CDR3: CASSAAGLSGNTIYF. The CDR3 nucleotides are TGTGCCAGCAGCGCCGCGGGACTTTCTGGAAACACCATATATTTT.

This rearrangement joins TRBV7-2 to TRBJ2-3; D is possibly TRBD2 (7 bases). Germline V lookup: CDR1 SGHTA, CDR2 FQGNSA. This CDR3 is built from 16 residues. The V and J ends lost 4 bases and 5 bases respectively, with 19 bases between them. The CDR3 loop is CASSSAGRGGQDTQYF. As DNA, the CDR3 is TGTGCCAGCAGCTCAGCGGGGAGGGGGGGGCAAGATACGCAGTATTTT.

This clone was recorded a few times. The chain is built from TRBV5-1 and TRBJ1-4; TRBD1 is a possible D gene (5 bases). Germline V gene data show CDR1 as SGHRS and CDR2 as YFSETQ. The CDR3 runs to 15 residues. Trimming removed 0 bases from V and 7 bases from J, with 13 bases in between. The CDR3 DNA sequence: TGCGCCAGCAGCTTGGATGGGGCGGTTGGTGAAAAACTGTTTTTT. It yields the protein CASSLDGAVGEKLFF.